This T cell receptor (beta chain) was sequenced for a study of T cells in Graves' hyperthyroidism and ophthalmopathy. The study's findings and limits: Most thyroid clonotypes with frequency above 0.001 were detected in blood.

Authors of the study amplified TCR beta CDR3 regions from RNA transcripts. Using the HTBI primer set, a first-round RT-PCR was run on the TCR CDR3. From the multiplex PCR reads, TCRdb called clonotypes with MiXCR, one entry per CDR3 protein. Of about 640,000 distinct CDR3 sequences listed, roughly 20% are singletons. The study left out patients who had uncontrolled infection, other autoimmune disease, pregnancy or lactation. Germline V CDR1 and CDR2: SGHDT, YYEEEE. V lost 1 base and J lost 4; bases outside the gene matches: 8. The CDR3 covers 16 residues. Concerning this clonotype: The antigen remains undetermined.

The TCR originated in a man aged 30 to 45 with Graves' ophthalmopathy. The sample was blood. The chain is built from TRBV5-6 and TRBJ2-1; TRBD2 agrees at 7 bases. The DNA for the CDR3 is TGTGCCAGCAGCTTGAGCTGGAGGCGGGAGTACAATGAGCAGTTCTTC. This translates into CASSLSWRREYNEQFF.